This T cell receptor (beta chain) was documented in a study of blood T cell repertoires in COVID-19. Turning to the study itself: T cells, B-cell-depleted T cells, or PBMCs supplied cDNA or gDNA.

Assignment of participants to cohorts was predicated upon participant-reported clinical history. In the study's own analysis: Reference gene primer amplification gave nucleated cell count estimates. Sequenced by immunoSEQ multiplex PCR; TCRdb stores in-frame clones only, minus some. Clone size and V and J calls were adopted from that table, with D and trimming inferred from the DNA. The sample has around 270,000 clones, about 87% seen once. Trimming removed 3 bases at V and 0 bases at J, with 5 bases between. Germline CDR1 GTSNPN, CDR2 SVGIG (reference sequence). This CDR3 region has 12 residues. This clonotype was sampled from a woman aged 40 to 50 who had been exposed to COVID-19. Sequencing used PBMCs or T cells enriched from blood (not recorded which). The J gene is TRBJ1-1, the V gene TRBV30, with no clear D. The chain's CDR3 is CAWSPLNTEAFF. The CDR3 DNA reads as TGTGCCTGGAGCCCTTTGAACACTGAAGCTTTCTTT.